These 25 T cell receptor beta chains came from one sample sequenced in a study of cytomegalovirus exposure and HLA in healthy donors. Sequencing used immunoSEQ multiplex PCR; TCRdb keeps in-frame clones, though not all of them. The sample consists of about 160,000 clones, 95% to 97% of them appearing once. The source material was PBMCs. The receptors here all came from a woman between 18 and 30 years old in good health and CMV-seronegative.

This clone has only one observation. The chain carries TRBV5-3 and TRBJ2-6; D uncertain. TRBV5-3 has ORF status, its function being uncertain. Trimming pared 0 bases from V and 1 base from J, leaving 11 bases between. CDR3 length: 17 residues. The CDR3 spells CARSLAIVVSGANVLTF. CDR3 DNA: TGTGCCAGAAGCTTGGCCATAGTAGTATCTGGGGCCAACGTCCTGACTTTC.

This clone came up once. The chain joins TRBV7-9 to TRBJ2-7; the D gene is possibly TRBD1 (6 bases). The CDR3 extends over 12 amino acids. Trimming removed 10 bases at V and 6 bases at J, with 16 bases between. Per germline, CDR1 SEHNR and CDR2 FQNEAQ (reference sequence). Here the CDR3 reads CATGDGYGEQYF. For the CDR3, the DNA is TGTGCCACAGGGGACGGGTACGGCGAGCAGTACTTC. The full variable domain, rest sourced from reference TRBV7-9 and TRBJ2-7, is DTGVSQNPRHKITKRGQNVTFRCDPISEHNRLYWYRQTLGQGPEFLTYFQNEAQLEKSRLLSDRFSAERPKGSFSTLEIQRTEQGDSAMYLCATGDGYGEQYFGPGTRLTVT.

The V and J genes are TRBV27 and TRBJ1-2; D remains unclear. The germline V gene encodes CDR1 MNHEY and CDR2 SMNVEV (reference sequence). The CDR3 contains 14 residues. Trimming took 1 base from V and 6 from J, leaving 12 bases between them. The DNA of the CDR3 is TGTGCCAGCAGTTTATATTCGGAGGGAAATGGCTACACCTTC. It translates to CASSLYSEGNGYTF.

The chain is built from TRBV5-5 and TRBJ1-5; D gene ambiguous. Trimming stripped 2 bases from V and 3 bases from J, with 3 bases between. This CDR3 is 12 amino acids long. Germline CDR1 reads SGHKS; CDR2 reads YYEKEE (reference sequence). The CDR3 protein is CASSFLNQPQHF. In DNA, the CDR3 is TGTGCCAGCAGCTTCCTCAATCAGCCCCAGCATTTT.

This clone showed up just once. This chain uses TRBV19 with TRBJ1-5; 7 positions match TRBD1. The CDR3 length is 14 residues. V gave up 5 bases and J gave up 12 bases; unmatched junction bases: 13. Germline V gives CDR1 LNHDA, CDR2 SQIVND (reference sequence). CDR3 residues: CASSPIGTALVQHF. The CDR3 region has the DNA TGTGCCAGTAGTCCTATCGGGACAGCGTTGGTCCAGCATTTT.

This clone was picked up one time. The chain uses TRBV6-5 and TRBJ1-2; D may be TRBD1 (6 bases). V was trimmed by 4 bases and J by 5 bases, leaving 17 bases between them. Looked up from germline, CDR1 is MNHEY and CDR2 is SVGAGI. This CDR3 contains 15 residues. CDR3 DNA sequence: TGTGCCAGCAGTTCCCGGACAGATGGGGGTTATGGCTACACCTTC. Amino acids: CASSSRTDGGYGYTF.

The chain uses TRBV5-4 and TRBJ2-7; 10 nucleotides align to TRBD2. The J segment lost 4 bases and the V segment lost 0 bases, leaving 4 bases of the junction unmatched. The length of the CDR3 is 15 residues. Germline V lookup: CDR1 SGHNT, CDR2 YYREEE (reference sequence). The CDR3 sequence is CASSLDPAGGYEQYF. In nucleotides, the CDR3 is TGTGCCAGCAGCTTGGATCCAGCGGGGGGGTACGAGCAGTACTTC.

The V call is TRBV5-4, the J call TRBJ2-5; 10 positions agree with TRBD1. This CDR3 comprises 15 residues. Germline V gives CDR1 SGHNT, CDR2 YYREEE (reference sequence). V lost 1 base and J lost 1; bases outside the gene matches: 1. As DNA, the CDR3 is TGTGCCAGCAGCTTGCGGGACAGGGGCCAAGAGACCCAGTACTTC. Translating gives CASSLRDRGQETQYF.

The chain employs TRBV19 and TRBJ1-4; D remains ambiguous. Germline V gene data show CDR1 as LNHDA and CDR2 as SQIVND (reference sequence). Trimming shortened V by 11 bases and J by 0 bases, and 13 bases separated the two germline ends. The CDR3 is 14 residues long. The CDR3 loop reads CACQDGATNEKLFF. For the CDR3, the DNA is TGTGCCTGCCAGGACGGGGCAACTAATGAAAAACTGTTTTTT.

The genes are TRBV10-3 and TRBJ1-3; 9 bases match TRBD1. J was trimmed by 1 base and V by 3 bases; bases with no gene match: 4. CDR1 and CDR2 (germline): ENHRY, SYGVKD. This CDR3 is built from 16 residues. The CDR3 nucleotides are TGTGCCATCAGTGAACCTGGGACAGGGTCTGGAAACACCATATATTTT. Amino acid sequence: CAISEPGTGSGNTIYF.

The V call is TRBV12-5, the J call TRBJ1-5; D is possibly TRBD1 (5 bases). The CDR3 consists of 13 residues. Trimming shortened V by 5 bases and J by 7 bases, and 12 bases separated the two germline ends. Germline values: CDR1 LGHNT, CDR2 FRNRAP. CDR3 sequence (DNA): TGTGCTAGTGGTGACAGAGGTGGCCAGCCCCAGCATTTT. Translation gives CASGDRGGQPQHF.

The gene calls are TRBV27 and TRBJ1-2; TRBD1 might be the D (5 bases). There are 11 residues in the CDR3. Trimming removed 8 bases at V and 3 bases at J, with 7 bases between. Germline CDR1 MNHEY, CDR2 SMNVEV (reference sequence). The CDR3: CASAGYYGYTF. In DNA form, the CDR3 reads TGTGCCAGCGCAGGGTACTATGGCTACACCTTC.

The DNA for the CDR3 is TGTGCCAGCAGCACCCCGTGGGACAGACCCTCCTACGAGCAGTACTTC. Its protein product is CASSTPWDRPSYEQYF. The J gene is TRBJ2-7, the V gene TRBV4-2; 7 nucleotides agree with TRBD1. Unmatched junction bases numbered 10, after V lost 5 bases and J lost 0 bases. This CDR3 has 16 residues. Germline-derived CDR1 and CDR2 are LGHNA and YNFKEQ.

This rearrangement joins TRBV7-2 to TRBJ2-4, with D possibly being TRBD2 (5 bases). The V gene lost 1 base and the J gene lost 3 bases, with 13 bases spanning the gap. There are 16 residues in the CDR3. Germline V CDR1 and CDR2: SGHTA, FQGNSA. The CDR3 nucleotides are TGTGCCAGCAGCTTAGAGGTCGGGGAAGGCAAAAACATTCAGTACTTC. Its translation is CASSLEVGEGKNIQYF.

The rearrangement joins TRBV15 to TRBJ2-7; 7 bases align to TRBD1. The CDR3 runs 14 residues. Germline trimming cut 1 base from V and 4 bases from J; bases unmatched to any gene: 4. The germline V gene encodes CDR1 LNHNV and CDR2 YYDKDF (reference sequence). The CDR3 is CATSRVGQAYEQYF. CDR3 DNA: TGTGCCACCAGCAGAGTTGGACAGGCTTACGAGCAGTACTTC.

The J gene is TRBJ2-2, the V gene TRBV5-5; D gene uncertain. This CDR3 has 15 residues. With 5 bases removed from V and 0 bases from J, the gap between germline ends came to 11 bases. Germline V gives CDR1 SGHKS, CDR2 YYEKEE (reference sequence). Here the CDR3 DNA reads TGTGCCAGCAGTCTAATAAAACCGAACACCGGGGAGCTGTTTTTT. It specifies CASSLIKPNTGELFF.

The CDR3 coding sequence is TGCGCCAGCAGAACGGGGGCAGATACGCAGTATTTT. Its translation: CASRTGADTQYF. The rearrangement uses TRBV5-1 and TRBJ2-3; D might be TRBD2 (6 bases). The CDR3 loop spans 12 amino acids. V lost 5 bases and J 4 bases, leaving 8 bases between the germline ends. Germline V gene sequence: CDR1 SGHRS, CDR2 YFSETQ.

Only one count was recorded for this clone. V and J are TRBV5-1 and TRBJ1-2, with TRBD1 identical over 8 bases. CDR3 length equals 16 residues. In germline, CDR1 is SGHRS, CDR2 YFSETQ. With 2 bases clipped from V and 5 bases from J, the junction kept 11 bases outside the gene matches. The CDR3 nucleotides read TGCGCCAGCAGCTTAGAAAGAAGACAGGGGCAGTATGGCTACACCTTC. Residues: CASSLERRQGQYGYTF. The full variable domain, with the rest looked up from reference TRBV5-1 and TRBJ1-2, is KAGVTQTPRYLIKTRGQQVTLSCSPISGHRSVSWYQQTPGQGLQFLFEYFSETQRNKGNFPGRFSGRQFSNSRSEMNVSTLELGDSALYLCASSLERRQGQYGYTFGSGTRLTVV.

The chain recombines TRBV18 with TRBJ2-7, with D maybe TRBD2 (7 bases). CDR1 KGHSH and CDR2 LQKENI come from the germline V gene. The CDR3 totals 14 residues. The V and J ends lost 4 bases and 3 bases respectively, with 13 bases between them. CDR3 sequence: CASSLRGGNYEQYF. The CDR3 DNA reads TGTGCCAGCTCACTTAGGGGGGGGAACTACGAGCAGTACTTC.

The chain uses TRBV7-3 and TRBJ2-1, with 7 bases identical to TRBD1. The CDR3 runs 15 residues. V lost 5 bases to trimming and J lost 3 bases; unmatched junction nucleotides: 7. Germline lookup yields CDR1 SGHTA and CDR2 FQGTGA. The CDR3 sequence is CASSGSGTDYNEQFF. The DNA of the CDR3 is TGTGCCAGCAGCGGGTCCGGGACAGACTACAATGAGCAGTTCTTC.

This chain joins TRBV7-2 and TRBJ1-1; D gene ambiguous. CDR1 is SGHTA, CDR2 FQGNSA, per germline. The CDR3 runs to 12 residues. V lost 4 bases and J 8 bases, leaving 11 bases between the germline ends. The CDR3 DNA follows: TGTGCCAGCAGCTCTGAGACACGCGAAGCTTTCTTT. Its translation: CASSSETREAFF.

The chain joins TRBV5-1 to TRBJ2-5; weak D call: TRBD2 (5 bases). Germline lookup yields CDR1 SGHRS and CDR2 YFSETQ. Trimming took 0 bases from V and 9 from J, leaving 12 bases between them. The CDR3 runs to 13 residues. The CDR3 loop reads CASSLGRTGAQYF. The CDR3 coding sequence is TGCGCCAGCAGCTTGGGGCGGACCGGGGCCCAGTACTTC.

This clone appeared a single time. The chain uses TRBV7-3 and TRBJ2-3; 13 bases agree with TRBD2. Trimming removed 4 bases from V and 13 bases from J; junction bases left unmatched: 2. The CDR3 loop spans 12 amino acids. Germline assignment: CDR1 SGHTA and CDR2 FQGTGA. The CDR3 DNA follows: TGTGCCAGCAGCTCGACTAGCGGGGGGAAGTATTTT. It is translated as CASSSTSGGKYF.

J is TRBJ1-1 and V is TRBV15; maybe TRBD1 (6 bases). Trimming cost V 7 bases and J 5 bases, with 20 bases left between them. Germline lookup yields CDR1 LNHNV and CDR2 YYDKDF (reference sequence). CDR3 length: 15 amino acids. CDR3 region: CATTLSGGGRTEAFF. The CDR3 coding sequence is TGTGCCACCACTCTATCCGGGGGGGGGCGGACTGAAGCTTTCTTT.

The CDR3 DNA reads as TGTGCCAGCAGCTTTTGGAGAGAAACTGAAGCTTTCTTT. This codes for CASSFWRETEAFF. V and J are TRBV5-6 and TRBJ1-1; no clear D. CDR3 size: 13 residues. The germline V gene has CDR1 SGHDT and CDR2 YYEEEE. The V and J ends lost 2 bases and 5 bases respectively, with 10 bases between them.